The clone carrying this T cell receptor beta chain was counted many times. The TCR beta CDR3 regions underwent amplification using RNA transcripts as the source. A first-round RT-PCR of the TCR CDR3 used the HTBI primer set. One entry per CDR3 protein, called by TCRdb with MiXCR from the multiplex PCR reads. The repertoire holds some 620,000 distinct CDR3 sequences, with 15% to 20% as singletons. Trimming removed 1 base from V and 9 bases from J, with 9 bases in between. The V gene's germline CDR1 is SGHTA and CDR2 FQGNSA. The CDR3 totals 13 residues. This record comes from a study of T cells in Graves' hyperthyroidism and ophthalmopathy.

Sequencing used blood. The receptor was isolated from a woman in her 30s with Graves' hyperthyroidism. The rearrangement uses TRBV7-2 and TRBJ2-2; possibly TRBD2 for D (5 bases). The CDR3 spells CASSLGTGRELFF. The CDR3 DNA reads TGTGCCAGCAGCTTAGGGACGGGAAGGGAGCTGTTTTTT.